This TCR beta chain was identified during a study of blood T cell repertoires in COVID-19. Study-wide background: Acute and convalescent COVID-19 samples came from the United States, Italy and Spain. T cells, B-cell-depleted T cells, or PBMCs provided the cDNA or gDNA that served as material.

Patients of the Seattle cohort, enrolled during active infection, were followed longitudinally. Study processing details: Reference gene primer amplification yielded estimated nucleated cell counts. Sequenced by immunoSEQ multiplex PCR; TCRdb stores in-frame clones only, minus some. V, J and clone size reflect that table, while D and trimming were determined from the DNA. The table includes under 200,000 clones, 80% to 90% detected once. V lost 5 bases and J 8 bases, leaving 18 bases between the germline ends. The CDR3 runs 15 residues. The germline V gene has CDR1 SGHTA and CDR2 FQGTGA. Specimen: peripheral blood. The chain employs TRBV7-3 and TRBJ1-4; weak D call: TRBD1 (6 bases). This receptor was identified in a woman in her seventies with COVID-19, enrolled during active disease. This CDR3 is CASSQKKRRGEKLFF. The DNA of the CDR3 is TGTGCCAGCAGCCAAAAAAAGAGAAGGGGGGAAAAACTGTTTTTT.